A single sample is the source of the 7 T cell receptor beta chains below, sequenced in a study of vaccination and CD4 T cells after COVID-19. These receptors' targets are unknown. Treatment given: roughly ten-day PBMC culture with coronavirus spike peptide pools or control peptides (ViraFEST assay). CD4+ T cells that had been cultured provided DNA sequenced with the Oncomine TCR Beta short-read assay. TCRdb re-derived calls from the PCR reads in MiXCR, one entry per CDR3 protein. The sample includes about 14,000 distinct CDR3 sequences, 61% of them seen just once. The sample comprised CD4+ T cells from blood, cultured in vitro. Source of these receptors: a human donor who had recovered from COVID-19.

Worth noting for this clonotype: The junction departs from the called germline gene at one end, perhaps through a read error. This chain connects TRBV24-1 to TRBJ1-5, with D tentatively TRBD1 (6 bases). Germline V gene data show CDR1 as KGHDR and CDR2 as SFDVKD. The CDR3 totals 15 residues. Here the CDR3 DNA reads TGTGCCACGTCGCCCGGCCAGGGGTTCGGACAGCCCCGGCATTTT. It codes for CATSPGQGFGQPRHF.

V gene TRBV20-1 combines with J gene TRBJ2-1, with D perhaps assigned TRBD1 or TRBD2 (6 bases each). The CDR3 is 12 amino acids. With 6 bases removed from V and 9 bases from J, the gap between germline ends came to 15 bases. The germline V gene has CDR1 DFQATT and CDR2 SNEGSKA (reference sequence). The CDR3 region is CSAGGGGTEQFF. CDR3 sequence (DNA): TGCAGTGCCGGGGGCGGCGGGACTGAGCAGTTCTTC.

The chain uses TRBV18 and TRBJ2-3; D is unresolved. The germline V gene has CDR1 KGHSH and CDR2 LQKENI. The CDR3 consists of 18 residues. V was trimmed by 0 bases and J by 1 base, leaving 17 bases between them. In DNA form, the CDR3 reads TGTGCCAGCTCACCACCGGGTTTATGGGGTGAAGGCACAGATACGCAGTATTTT. Amino acid sequence: CASSPPGLWGEGTDTQYF.

The V and J genes are TRBV28 and TRBJ1-2, with 9 bases lining up with TRBD1. CDR3 length: 16 amino acids. The trim removed 6 bases at V and 4 bases at J, leaving 12 bases unmatched. Germline values: CDR1 MDHEN, CDR2 SYDVKM. CDR3 bases: TGTGCCAGCAGCCCGAACCGGGACAGGGTTCGCTATGGCTACACCTTC. This encodes CASSPNRDRVRYGYTF.

The chain is built from TRBV11-3 and TRBJ2-2; 12 nucleotides agree with TRBD1. Germline CDR1 is SGHNT and CDR2 is YENEEA. The V gene end was trimmed by 5 bases and the J gene end by 5 bases; junction bases not matched to a gene: 12. This CDR3 region has 18 residues. This CDR3 is CASSPTRDRGQVTGELFF. CDR3 nucleotide sequence: TGTGCCAGCAGCCCAACAAGGGACAGGGGGCAAGTTACCGGGGAGCTGTTTTTT. Based on the CDR3 plus reference TRBV11-3 and TRBJ2-2, the full variable domain is EAGVVQSPRYKIIEKKQPVAFWCNPISGHNTLYWYLQNLGQGPELLIRYENEEAVDDSQLPKDRFSAERLKGVDSTLKIQPAELGDSAVYLCASSPTRDRGQVTGELFFGEGSRLTVL.

The table lists this clonotype with a few counts. The genes are TRBV7-2 and TRBJ1-2, with 8 bases that match TRBD1. The CDR3 spans 15 residues. Trimming took 1 base from V and 4 from J; bases not matched to a gene: 5. Per germline, CDR1 SGHTA and CDR2 FQGNSA. CDR3 sequence: CASSLEAGQAYGYTF. The CDR3 bases are TGTGCCAGCAGCTTAGAAGCGGGACAGGCCTATGGCTACACCTTC. The whole variable domain, filled in from reference TRBV7-2 and TRBJ1-2, reads GAGVSQSPSNKVTEKGKDVELRCDPISGHTALYWYRQSLGQGLEFLIYFQGNSAPDKSGLPSDRFSAERTGGSVSTLTIQRTQQEDSAVYLCASSLEAGQAYGYTFGSGTRLTVV.

The chain carries TRBV28 and TRBJ1-2; 8 bases map to TRBD1. This CDR3 is built from 15 residues. The ends lost 4 bases at V and 5 bases at J; junction bases unmatched: 9. Germline CDR1 and CDR2: MDHEN and SYDVKM. The CDR3 region is CASSSPRGLGYGYTF. The CDR3 nucleotides are TGTGCCAGCAGTTCCCCCAGGGGGCTAGGGTATGGCTACACCTTC.